This T cell receptor beta chain is drawn from a study of blood T cell repertoires in COVID-19. Across the whole study: Donors in the United States, Italy and Spain gave samples during acute or convalescent COVID-19. Nucleic acid was either cDNA or gDNA, and it came from T cells, B-cell-depleted T cells, or PBMCs.

As originally analysed: Estimation of nucleated cell counts was performed using reference gene primer amplification. The repertoire was sequenced with immunoSEQ multiplex PCR; TCRdb's copy has only in-frame clones and lacks some. The V and J calls and clone size come from that table; D and trimming were worked out from the DNA. The sample shows 94,000 or so clones, 85% to 90% of them seen only once. In this sample, this clone turned up a few times. V was cut by 7 bases and J by 7 bases, with 15 bases left in between. CDR1 and CDR2 from the germline V gene are SGHRS and YFSETQ. The CDR3 runs to 14 residues.

Sequenced input: peripheral blood. This sequence was found in a woman of 80 years or more with active COVID-19. The chain links TRBV5-1 to TRBJ1-6; no clear D gene. The CDR3 sequence is CASSTGVANSPLHF. The CDR3 DNA reads as TGCGCCAGCTCTACCGGGGTGGCGAATTCACCCCTCCACTTT.